Detailed here is one T cell receptor beta chain. This clonotype was detected a few times. There is no known antigen for this receptor. No much larger clone is present one base from it, and per-base qualities are unavailable. Trimming accounts for 4 bases at V and 5 bases at J, while the number of junction bases matched to no gene is 8. The CDR3 holds 16 amino acids from the cysteine to the phenylalanine. Kept here is only the CDR3 DNA, which spans 48 bases and is read in frame from base 1. CDR1 and CDR2 (LGHDT, YNNKEL) derive from the germline V gene (reference sequence). This sample is part of a study of patients and donors after allogeneic stem cell transplantation (dated by TCRdb to the early 2020s). Library creation used RT-PCR. Sequenced using a NextSeq 550. TCRdb took the public reads, trimmed them with fastp at Q25, ran MiXCR for clone calling and kept in-frame beta chains. Merged by CDR3 protein, the rows form single entries marked with the most common genes and DNA. The sample yields about 960,000 distinct CDR3 sequences; roughly 17% were counted once. In total, the top ten clones hold 6% of the sample.

The V and J genes are TRBV3-1 and TRBJ2-5; 12 bases in the middle match TRBD2. The sequenced material came from blood, either unsorted or a sorted T cell fraction (not recorded which). This TCR derives from a human donor who was either an allogeneic HSCT recipient or a stem cell or donor lymphocyte infusion donor (not recorded which). It is not recorded whose cells these are; they may come from a transplant donor. The nucleotide sequence is TGTGCCAGCAGCCTCCGGACTAGCGGGATAGGGGAGACCCAGTACTTC. Its protein product is CASSLRTSGIGETQYF.